This T cell receptor (beta chain) emerged from a study of T cell responses to AZD1222 COVID-19 vaccine. V lost 0 bases, J lost 6 bases, and 10 bases lay in between. The CDR3 is 14 residues long. Germline CDR1 and CDR2: MNHEY and SVGAGI. The study's findings and limits: CD4 TCRs associated with vaccination spanned spike, dominating at 160-218 and 743-854. Possibly, clonal diversity was underestimated; donors were largely white British and included more females.

Sequencing used immunoSEQ multiplex PCR; TCRdb keeps in-frame clones, though not all of them. The sample lists under 300,000 clones, just over 90% seen once, with around 0.57% in the top ten. About this clone: Its specificity is unknown.

The J gene is TRBJ2-3, the V gene TRBV6-5; unclear D gene. The source material was peripheral blood, sampled on day 0 of AZD1222 vaccination. This clonotype was sampled from an adult in good health. CDR3 protein: CASSYSGLGDTQYF. CDR3 bases: TGTGCCAGCAGTTACTCGGGTCTGGGGGATACGCAGTATTTT.